This T cell receptor (beta chain) is drawn from a study of identical twins (dated by TCRdb to about 2016). About the study as a whole: To test whether fetal clonotypes persist, the study used deep sequencing on TCR alpha and beta repertoires from monozygotic twins, unrelated adults of various ages, and cord blood. To rule out contamination, the twin experiments were replicated at different times with different library preparation protocols. Beyond this particular receptor, the publication reports: Excess twin sharing in beta out-of-frame sequences was weaker because fewer shared sequences lowered the signal-to-noise ratio. Invariant T cells such as MAIT and iNKT could partly confound zero-insertion analyses, though diverse VJ usage argued against this for most clonotypes. Fewer insertions were carried by abundant cord blood beta clonotypes, a similar but weaker trend appeared in young adult naive repertoires, and no such trend appeared in memory repertoires. Because the same donors could not be followed over many years, the conclusions depended on cross-sectional statistical analysis. Compared with coincidental sharing between unrelated individuals, out-of-frame TCR alpha sequences shared between twins showed an excess of sequences with low generation probability. Out-of-frame TCR alpha sharing in monozygotic twins was systematically underestimated by recombination models, whereas sharing between unrelated individuals was in agreement with the recombination models.

Taken from the germline V gene, the CDR1 and CDR2 loops are SGHRS and YFSETQ. Unmatched junction bases come to 7, with V trimmed by 3 bases and J by 4 bases. The CDR3, from cysteine to phenylalanine, totals 15 residues. Only the CDR3 DNA is retained, 45 bases long and in frame from the first base. Every donor was a healthy Caucasian. Three pairs of female monozygotic twins, all aged roughly 18 to 30 years, made up the twin cohort. Miltenyi CD45RO+ enrichment and human naive T-cell isolation kits were used to isolate memory (CD45RO+) and naive T cells from PBMC. This clonotype has a count of ten or more. Its antigen specificity is not known. Base-call qualities are not available, and no considerably larger clone is one nucleotide away. Libraries were prepared through 5' RACE. Data came from an Illumina HiSeq 2000. Template switching introduced a universal primer binding site; the final cDNA contained a unique molecular identifier, enabling accurate counting of TCR cDNA molecules. First-strand cDNA for TCR alpha and beta chains was synthesized from specific primers in the conserved constant-segment region. To control for contamination, every cDNA library carried two barcodes: a SMART-Mk sample barcode plus Illumina barcodes. TruSeq adapter sequences along with Illumina sample barcodes were introduced in two successive PCR steps. The Illumina HiSeq platform was used with custom primers to sequence TCR alpha and beta cDNA libraries. Turning to the authors' computational methods: MiGEC processed the raw reads to extract unique molecular identifiers, while MiXCR was used to determine the CDR3 positions. Recombination models were inferred per individual with the repgenHMM and IGoR tools using an EM algorithm. Shared clonotypes were analyzed with the tcR package in R, and sharing was normalized by the product of cloneset sizes. Out-of-frame nonproductive sequences were analyzed to study raw recombination free of thymic and clonal selection effects. In TCRdb, the public reads were trimmed at Q25 with fastp and aligned with MiXCR, with productive beta chains retained. All rows with the same CDR3 protein become a single entry with the most common DNA and genes. What appears here as the V and J calls and clone size reflects TCRdb's work, not the paper's. Counted in this sample were hundreds of thousands of distinct CDR3 sequences; approximately 7% of them appeared once. The ten top clones hold approximately 3.7% of the sample.

The sample was also linked to a second study, of yellow fever vaccine responses in identical twins. Looking at the second paper: The authors reported that the T cell response to vaccination in identical twins appeared partly convergent and partly personalized. Focusing on identical twins, the study followed the T cell clones that responded to the vaccine, and did so with precision.

This chain joins TRBV5-1 to TRBJ2-1, and TRBD1 matches 7 of the central bases. This clonotype was sampled from a young woman in good health. Sample: memory (CD45RO+) T cells sorted from blood. According to the study, the label for this sample's cell subset or site signals: CD45RO+ enriched T cells. The CDR3 reads as follows: CASSYEGQSYNEQFF. At the DNA level, the sequence is TGCGCCAGCAGCTATGAGGGACAGAGTTACAATGAGCAGTTCTTC.